Many counts were recorded for the clone carrying this TCR beta chain. Arm-PCR of CDR3 regions with iRepertoire HTBI primers generated TCR beta libraries. TCRdb processed the multiplex PCR reads anew with MiXCR; each CDR3 protein has one entry. The data hold about 620,000 distinct CDR3 sequences, with under 20% observed a single time. The data were taken from a study of regulatory T cells in long-lasting Graves disease. Study in general: Graves' patients, diagnosed recently, had received antithyroid drugs under 3 months.

The time point is: newly diagnosed GD, antithyroid drugs for less than 3 months. RNA from PBMCs was the source of the TCR library. The same data also contributed to another study, on T cells in Graves' hyperthyroidism and ophthalmopathy. That investigation notes: Researchers ran a first-round RT-PCR on the TCR CDR3 using the HTBI primer set. A model of 13 V-J features distinguished ophthalmopathy from stable hyperthyroidism.

This sequence originates from a woman in her 30s with Graves disease. The material was peripheral blood mononuclear cells (PBMCs), obtained at new diagnosis, from a patient treated with antithyroid drugs.

This CDR3 reads CASRLETSSTQYF. In DNA form, the CDR3 reads TGTGCCAGCAGACTCGAGACTAGCTCTACGCAGTATTTT. The chain carries TRBV2 and TRBJ2-3; 7 bases fit TRBD2. Germline V gene data show CDR1 as SNHLY and CDR2 as FYNNEI. The CDR3 is 13 amino acids. The V gene end was trimmed by 6 bases and the J gene end by 8 bases; junction bases not matched to a gene: 8.